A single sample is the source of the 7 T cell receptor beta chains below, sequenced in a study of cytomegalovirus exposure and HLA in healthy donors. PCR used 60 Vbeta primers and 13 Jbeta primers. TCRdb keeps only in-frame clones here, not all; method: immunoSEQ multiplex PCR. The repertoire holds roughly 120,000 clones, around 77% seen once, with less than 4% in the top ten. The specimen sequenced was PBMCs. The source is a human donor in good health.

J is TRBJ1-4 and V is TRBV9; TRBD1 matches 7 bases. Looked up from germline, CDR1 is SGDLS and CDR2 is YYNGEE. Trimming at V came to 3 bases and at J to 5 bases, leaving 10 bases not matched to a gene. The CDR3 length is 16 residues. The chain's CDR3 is CASSARGGTVNEKLFF. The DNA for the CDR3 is TGTGCCAGCAGCGCCCGAGGGGGGACAGTCAATGAAAAACTGTTTTTT.

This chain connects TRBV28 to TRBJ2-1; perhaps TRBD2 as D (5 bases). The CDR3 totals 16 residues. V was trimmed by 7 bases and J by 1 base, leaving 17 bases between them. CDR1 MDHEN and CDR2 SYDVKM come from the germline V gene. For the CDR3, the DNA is TGTGCCAGCACCTCTAGGAGCGGCCTGTCCTACAATGAGCAGTTCTTC. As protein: CASTSRSGLSYNEQFF.

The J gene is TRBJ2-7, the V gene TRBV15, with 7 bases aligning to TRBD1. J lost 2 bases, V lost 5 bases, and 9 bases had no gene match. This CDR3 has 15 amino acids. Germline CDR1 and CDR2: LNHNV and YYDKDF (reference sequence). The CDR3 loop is CATSPRDSGAYEQYF. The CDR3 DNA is TGTGCCACCAGCCCCCGGGACAGTGGGGCCTACGAGCAGTACTTC.

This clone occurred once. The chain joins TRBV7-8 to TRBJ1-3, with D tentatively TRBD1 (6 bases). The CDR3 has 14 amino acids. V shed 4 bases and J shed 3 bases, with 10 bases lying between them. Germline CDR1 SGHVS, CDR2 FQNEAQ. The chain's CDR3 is CASSSTGNGNTIYF. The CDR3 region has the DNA TGTGCCAGCAGCTCCACAGGGAATGGAAACACCATATATTTT.

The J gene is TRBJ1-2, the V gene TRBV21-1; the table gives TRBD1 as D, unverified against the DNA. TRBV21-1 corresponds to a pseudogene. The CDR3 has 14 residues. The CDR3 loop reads CASSNRGCCYGYTF. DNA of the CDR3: TGTGCCAGCAGCAACAGGGGTTGTTGCTATGGCTACACCTTC.

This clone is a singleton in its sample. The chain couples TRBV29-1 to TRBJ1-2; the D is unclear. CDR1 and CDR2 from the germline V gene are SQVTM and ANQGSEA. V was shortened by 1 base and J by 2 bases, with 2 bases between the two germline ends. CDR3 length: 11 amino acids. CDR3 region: CSVEVNYGYTF. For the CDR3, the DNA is TGCAGCGTTGAAGTAAACTATGGCTACACCTTC.

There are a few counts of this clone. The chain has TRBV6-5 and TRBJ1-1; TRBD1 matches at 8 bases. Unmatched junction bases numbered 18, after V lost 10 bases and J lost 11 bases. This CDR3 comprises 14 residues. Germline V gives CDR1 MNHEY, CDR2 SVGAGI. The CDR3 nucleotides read TGTGCCAACACCCCCGGTCAGGGGGCGAGGGAGGCTTTCTTT. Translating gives CANTPGQGAREAFF.